The clone carrying this T cell receptor (beta chain) appeared many times. No antigen is known for it. The data stem from a study of glioma-infiltrating T cells. Study observations and caveats: Gliomas, especially low-grade, showed above-expected tissue-blood divergence; non-neoplastic patients showed below. Tissue and blood shared very few CDR3 sequences.

The iRepertoire nested amplicon-rescue multiplex PCR amplified TCR alpha and beta CDR3s from RNA. One-step reverse transcription and amplification started from about 100-400 ng of tissue mRNA or PBMC total RNA. MiXCR was run by TCRdb on the multiplex PCR reads, yielding one entry per CDR3 protein. Of about 180,000 distinct CDR3 sequences listed, around 42% were seen once; the top ten hold 5.2%. The CDR3 totals 11 residues. The germline gives CDR1 MDHEN, CDR2 SYDVKM. The germline V and J ends were trimmed by 6 bases and 2 bases, with 4 bases remaining between them. This sequence was found in a human donor with low-grade glioma or glioblastoma, undergoing nonglioma brain surgery, or in good health (not recorded which). Sequencing was carried out using glioma tissue, nonneoplastic brain tissue, or PBMCs (not recorded which). The rearrangement uses TRBV28 and TRBJ2-5; D is undetermined. The CDR3 loop reads CASSQQETQYF. The CDR3 DNA follows: TGTGCCAGCAGCCAACAAGAGACCCAGTACTTC.